A few counts support the clone carrying this T cell receptor (beta chain). The antigen is unknown. One end of the junction is discordant with germline, which a read error may explain. Regarding treatment: roughly 10-day PBMC culture with coronavirus spike peptide pools or control peptides (ViraFEST assay). The data belong to a study of vaccination and CD4 T cells after COVID-19. Study context: The authors used overlapping spike peptides from SARS-CoV-2, HCoV-NL63, HCoV-OC43 and HCoV-229E to stimulate cells.

Germline assignment: CDR1 SSHAT and CDR2 FNYEAQ (reference sequence). CDR3 length: 13 amino acids. Cultured CD4+ T cell DNA underwent sequencing with the Oncomine TCR Beta short-read assay. TCRdb reprocessed the PCR reads via MiXCR and lists one record per CDR3 protein. The data hold 9,500 to 13,000 distinct CDR3 sequences, with 40% to 45% observed a single time. The receptor was derived from a human donor who had recovered from COVID-19. The V gene is TRBV7-7, the J gene TRBJ2-7, with D perhaps TRBD1 (6 bases). The material was CD4+ T cells from blood, cultured in vitro, obtained after SARS-CoV-2 vaccination. The chain's CDR3 is CASSLGQGQQQYF. The DNA for the CDR3 is TGTGCTAGCAGCTTAGGCCAGGGGCAGCAGCAGTACTTC.